This TCR beta chain appears in the sequencing data of a study of T cells in tumors after PD-1 blockade. Turning to the study itself: Patients received pembrolizumab 200 mg every 3 weeks or cemiplimab 350 mg every 2 weeks. Some patients also took daily vismodegib 150 mg during anti-PD-1 treatment. Study-wide points: About 41% of tumor TCR clonotypes were also found in blood.

This CDR3 region has 13 residues. V gave up 2 bases and J gave up 5 bases, with 9 bases separating them. CDR1 is SGHNT, CDR2 YYREEE, per germline (reference sequence). Tumor or blood genomic DNA was sequenced, with inputs of about 550 ng to 6,004 ng. Remarks on this clone: Its antigen remains unidentified.

Clones were read by immunoSEQ multiplex PCR, and TCRdb kept only the in-frame ones, dropping some. The sample holds tens of thousands of clones, roughly 78% seen once. The material was PBMCs, obtained before anti-PD-1 treatment. The J gene is TRBJ2-3, the V gene TRBV5-4; no firm D call. This clonotype was obtained from a human donor with basal cell carcinoma. The CDR3 bases are TGTGCCAGCAGCTTACAATGGGTAGATACGCAGTATTTT. Translated: CASSLQWVDTQYF.